This section outlines one T cell receptor (beta chain) sequence together with its context. This entry is derived from a study of glioma-infiltrating T cells after dendritic cell vaccination. Before vaccination, two weeks after the third vaccination, and at progression, PBMC were collected. The CDR3 consists of 14 residues. Germline V gene data show CDR1 as LGHNA and CDR2 as YSLEER. V lost 4 bases and J lost 3; bases outside the gene matches: 4. Assay: immunoSEQ multiplex PCR; the TCRdb copy retains only in-frame clones and omits some. The sample consists of about 49,000 clones, 85% of them appearing once.

The sequencing used blood, collected before dendritic cell vaccination. This clonotype was obtained from a human donor with glioblastoma. This chain joins TRBV4-3 and TRBJ2-7; 9 nucleotides line up with TRBD1. The CDR3 here is CASSLDRGGYEQYF. DNA for the CDR3: TGCGCCAGCAGCCTGGACAGGGGCGGCTACGAGCAGTACTTC.